This T cell receptor (beta chain) was retrieved from a study of blood T cell repertoires in COVID-19 (TCRdb year 2020). Regarding the study in general: The collaborator samples originated in the United States, Italy and Spain and spanned the acute and convalescent phases of COVID-19. The prospective study material was composed of cDNA or gDNA derived from T cells, B-cell-depleted T cells, or PBMCs. Subjects who had been exposed to COVID-19, were actively infected with it, or had recovered from it provided the deeply sampled blood TCRbeta repertoires that made up the dataset. A freely available public database, intended as a resource for researchers studying the immune response to SARS-CoV-2, is where the repertoires were released. The samples were drawn from the first 160 participants of the ongoing ImmuneRACE study and from 950 to 1,500 subjects provided by 6 global collaborators. A de-identified subject ID, COVID-19 status, age in years and sex were almost always included in the sample metadata. Where HLA class I and class II types were available, the types were taken from metadata supplied by the sample provider, not from assay-based typing. Here is what the overall study found, with its caveats: The amount of clinical and demographic metadata varied by source and participant and was provided uncurated.

As for this clone: Its target antigen remains unknown. Qualities for individual bases were not recorded, and no much larger clone is one base off.

The germline V gene encodes CDR1 KGHDR and CDR2 SFDVKD. Taken from cysteine to phenylalanine, the CDR3 has 19 residues. CDR3 DNA is the only sequence kept; it has 57 bases, read in frame from the first base. V drops 12 bases and J drops 0 bases, leaving 31 bases in between. At one collaborating source in Seattle, patients were enrolled during active infection and were followed longitudinally through the course of disease. The collaborating institutions used their own protocols to collect whole blood in K2EDTA tubes. For TCRbeta analysis, collaborator samples were shipped as frozen whole blood, as isolated PBMCs, or as DNA extracted from either sample type. TCRbeta CDR3 regions were amplified from genomic DNA using the immunoSEQ Assay, a bias-controlled multiplex PCR. Turning to the authors' computational methods: Within the assay, amplification of reference gene primers was used to estimate how many nucleated cells each sample contained. To quantify the absolute abundance of each unique TCRbeta CDR3 rearrangement, sequence reads were collapsed and filtered. For each sample, productive Simpson clonality was calculated as the square root of Simpson's diversity index over productive rearrangements. Not all clones reach the TCRdb copy of this immuneACCESS table, which keeps in-frame sequences only. Checked studies attribute under half of the gap to unresolved V genes and leave the rest unexplained. D and trimming were read from the DNA, whereas the V and J calls and clone size are those reported in that table. This sample is represented by fewer than 650,000 clones; 70% to 90% of them were singletons. Together, the top ten hold roughly 7.3% of the sample.

The sequencing sample was made of peripheral blood. This sequence was found in a woman in her forties or fifties with COVID-19, enrolled during active disease. The sequence links TRBV24-1 to TRBJ1-1; TRBD1 could be the D gene, as 5 bases match. For the CDR3, the sequence is CAASRDRDWSGQMNTEAFF. The sequenced DNA: TGTGCCGCATCCCGGGACCGGGACTGGAGTGGCCAGATGAACACTGAAGCTTTCTTT.